A single sample is the source of the 3 T cell receptor beta chains below, sequenced in a study of OX40 agonist ivuxolimab in advanced cancers. Sequencing was performed with immunoSEQ multiplex PCR; in TCRdb, only in-frame clones are kept and a portion is missing. The table records around 65,000 clones, 60% to 85% of them present only once. The source material was CD4+ or CD8+ T cells sorted from blood, sampled in a trial of the OX40 agonist ivuxolimab. These receptors were taken from an adult with an advanced solid tumor such as melanoma, head and neck, liver or kidney cancer.

The CDR3 bases are TGTGCCAGCAGTGGGACAGGAACCTACTATGGCTACACCTTC. The encoded protein is CASSGTGTYYGYTF. The chain recombines TRBV6-1 with TRBJ1-2; TRBD1 aligns across 7 bases. Germline V lookup: CDR1 MNHNS, CDR2 SASEGT. With 4 bases clipped from V and 3 bases from J, the junction kept 5 bases outside the gene matches. This CDR3 spans 14 amino acids.

The J gene is TRBJ1-5, the V gene TRBV28; D perhaps matches TRBD1 (6 bases). V was clipped by 7 bases and J by 0 bases, with 19 bases between them. CDR3 length: 17 amino acids. Germline-derived CDR1 and CDR2 are MDHEN and SYDVKM. In DNA form, the CDR3 reads TGTGCCAGCATTCCTTATGGGTTGGGGGCTAGCAATCAGCCCCAGCATTTT. It encodes CASIPYGLGASNQPQHF. Variable domain in full (rest from reference TRBV28 and TRBJ1-5): DVKVTQSSRYLVKRTGEKVFLECVQDMDHENMFWYRQDPGLGLRLIYFSYDVKMKEKGDIPEGYSVSREKKERFSLILESASTNQTSMYLCASIPYGLGASNQPQHFGDGTRLSIL.

This chain uses TRBV10-3 with TRBJ2-2, with 7 nucleotides matching TRBD1. J lost 0 bases, V lost 9 bases, and 4 bases had no gene match. The length of the CDR3 is 14 residues. CDR1 and CDR2 from the germline V gene are ENHRY and SYGVKD. CDR3 bases: TGTGCCATTTGGACAGGATCGAACACCGGGGAGCTGTTTTTT. Translated, it gives CAIWTGSNTGELFF.